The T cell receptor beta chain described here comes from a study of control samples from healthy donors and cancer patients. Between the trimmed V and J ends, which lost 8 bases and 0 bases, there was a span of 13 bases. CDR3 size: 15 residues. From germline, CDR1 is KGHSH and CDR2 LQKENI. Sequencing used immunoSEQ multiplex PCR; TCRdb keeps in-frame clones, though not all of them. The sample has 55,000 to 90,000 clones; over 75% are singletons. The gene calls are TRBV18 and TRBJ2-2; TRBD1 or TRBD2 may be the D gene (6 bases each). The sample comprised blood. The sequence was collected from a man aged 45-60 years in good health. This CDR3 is CASTGDTTNTGELFF. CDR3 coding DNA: TGTGCCAGCACGGGGGACACAACGAACACCGGGGAGCTGTTTTTT.